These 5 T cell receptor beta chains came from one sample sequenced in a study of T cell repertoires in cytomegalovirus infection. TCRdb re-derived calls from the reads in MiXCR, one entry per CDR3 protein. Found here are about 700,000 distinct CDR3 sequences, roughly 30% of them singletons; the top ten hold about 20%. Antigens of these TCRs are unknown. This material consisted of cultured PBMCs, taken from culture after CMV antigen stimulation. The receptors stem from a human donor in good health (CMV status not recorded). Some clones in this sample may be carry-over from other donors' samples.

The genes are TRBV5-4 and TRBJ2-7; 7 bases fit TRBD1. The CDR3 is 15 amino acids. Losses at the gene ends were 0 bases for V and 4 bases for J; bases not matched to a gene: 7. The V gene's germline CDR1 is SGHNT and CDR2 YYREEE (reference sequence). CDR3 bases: TGTGCCAGCAGCTTGGGACAGGGAGTTTCGTACGAGCAGTACTTC. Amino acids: CASSLGQGVSYEQYF.

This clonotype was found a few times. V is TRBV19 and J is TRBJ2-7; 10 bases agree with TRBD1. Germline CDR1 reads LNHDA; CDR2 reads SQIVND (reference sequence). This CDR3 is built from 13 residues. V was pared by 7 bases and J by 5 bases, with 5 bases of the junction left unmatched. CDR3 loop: CASNDRGQDEQYF. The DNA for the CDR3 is TGTGCCAGTAACGACAGGGGGCAGGACGAGCAGTACTTC.

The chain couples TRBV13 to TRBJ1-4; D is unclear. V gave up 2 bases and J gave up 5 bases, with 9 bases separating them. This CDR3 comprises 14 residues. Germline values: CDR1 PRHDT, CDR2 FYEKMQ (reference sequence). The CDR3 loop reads CASSLKLENEKLFF. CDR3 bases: TGTGCCAGCAGCTTAAAATTGGAAAATGAAAAACTGTTTTTT.

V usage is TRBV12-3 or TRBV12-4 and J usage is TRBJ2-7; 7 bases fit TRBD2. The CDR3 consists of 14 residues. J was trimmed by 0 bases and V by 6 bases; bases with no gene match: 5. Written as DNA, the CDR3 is TGTGCCAGCAGAGCAAGCGGGATCTCCTACGAGCAGTACTTC. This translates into CASRASGISYEQYF.

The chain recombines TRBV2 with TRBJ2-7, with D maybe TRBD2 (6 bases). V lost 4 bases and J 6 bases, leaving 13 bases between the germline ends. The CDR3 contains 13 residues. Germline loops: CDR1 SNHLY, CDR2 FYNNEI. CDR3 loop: CASSGRQGGEQYF. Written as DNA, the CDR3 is TGTGCCAGCAGTGGGAGGCAGGGAGGCGAGCAGTACTTC.